A single sample is the source of the 32 T cell receptor beta chains below, sequenced in a study of T cells after posttransplantation cyclophosphamide. TCRdb's table, derived via immunoSEQ multiplex PCR, lists solely in-frame clones and lacks some. The sample yields fewer than 25,000 clones, 97% seen once. Cells defined as naive were viable CD3+CD4+ or CD3+CD8+ and CCR7+CD45RA+CD45RO-CD95-CD27+CD28+. The source material was naive CD4+ T cells sorted from PBMCs. The receptors were gathered from a man aged 45-65 years in good health, CMV-negative, and a related stem cell transplant donor.

This chain connects TRBV9 to TRBJ2-7; TRBD1 might be the D (6 bases). CDR1 SGDLS and CDR2 YYNGEE come from the germline V gene. The germline V and J ends were trimmed by 4 bases and 5 bases, with 19 bases remaining between them. The CDR3 length is 15 residues. This CDR3 is CASSYLQGCNDEQYF. The CDR3 nucleotides are TGTGCCAGCAGCTACCTGCAGGGGTGCAACGACGAGCAGTACTTC.

The chain recombines TRBV10-3 with TRBJ1-1; 7 bases line up with TRBD1. Trimming took 3 bases from V and 5 from J; bases not matched to a gene: 6. In germline, CDR1 is ENHRY, CDR2 SYGVKD. The CDR3 contains 14 residues. The CDR3 DNA reads as TGTGCCATCAGTGAATGGGAACAGGGGACTGAAGCTTTCTTT. As protein: CAISEWEQGTEAFF.

CDR3 protein: CASSPKTGGSYEQYF. Here the CDR3 DNA reads TGTGCCAGCAGCCCCAAGACAGGGGGATCGTACGAGCAGTACTTC. The genes are TRBV7-9 and TRBJ2-7; 9 bases map to TRBD1. CDR3 length: 15 residues. The V gene's germline CDR1 is SEHNR and CDR2 FQNEAQ (reference sequence). The ends lost 5 bases at V and 4 bases at J; junction bases unmatched: 9.

The rearrangement links TRBV9 to TRBJ2-5; possible D gene TRBD2, 5 bases. Germline loops: CDR1 SGDLS, CDR2 YYNGEE. This CDR3 region has 13 residues. The germline V and J ends were trimmed by 4 bases and 4 bases, with 11 bases remaining between them. CDR3 protein: CASSLAGIETQYF. The CDR3, as DNA: TGTGCCAGCAGCCTAGCCGGGATAGAGACCCAGTACTTC.

This clone was counted a single time. At one end the junction does not follow the germline gene, possibly because of a read error. Other DNA sequences of this sample code for an identical CDR3. This rearrangement joins TRBV5-4 to TRBJ1-6; TRBD1 matches 7 bases. CDR1 SGHNT and CDR2 YYREEE come from the germline V gene (reference sequence). The CDR3 extends over 14 amino acids. CDR3: CASSFGQVNSPLHF. DNA for the CDR3: TGTGCCAGCAGCTTTGGACAGGTGAATTCCCCCCTCCACTTT.

V and J are TRBV14 and TRBJ1-2; no definite D call. The V end lost 0 bases, the J end lost 4 bases, and 6 bases lay between the germline ends. This CDR3 has 13 amino acids. The germline CDR1 and CDR2 sequences are SGHDN and FVKESK. CDR3 coding DNA: TGTGCCAGCAGCCAAGATCGGTCCTATGGCTACACCTTC. It is translated as CASSQDRSYGYTF.

The chain recombines TRBV19 with TRBJ1-5; D not certain. Germline values: CDR1 LNHDA, CDR2 SQIVND (reference sequence). The V and J ends lost 8 bases and 0 bases respectively, with 14 bases between them. This CDR3 is built from 15 residues. The CDR3 DNA reads as TGTGCCAGTGTAACCAGGAAATATAGCAATCAGCCCCAGCATTTT. It encodes CASVTRKYSNQPQHF. The full variable domain, in which reference TRBV19 and TRBJ1-5 provide the parts outside the CDR3, is DGGITQSPKYLFRKEGQNVTLSCEQNLNHDAMYWYRQDPGQGLRLIYYSQIVNDFQKGDIAEGYSVSREKKESFPLTVTSAQKNPTAFYLCASVTRKYSNQPQHFGDGTRLSIL.

This chain links TRBV6-1 with TRBJ2-7, with 8 bases fitting TRBD2. The CDR3 is 14 amino acids. Germline lookup yields CDR1 MNHNS and CDR2 SASEGT. V lost 6 bases, J lost 4 bases, and 8 bases stayed unmatched. CDR3 region: CASSTGTSLYEQYF. CDR3 coding DNA: TGTGCCAGCAGCACCGGGACTAGTTTGTACGAGCAGTACTTC.

The V and J genes are TRBV15 and TRBJ2-7; TRBD2 aligns across 12 bases. Germline V gives CDR1 LNHNV, CDR2 YYDKDF (reference sequence). Germline trimming cut 1 base from V and 0 bases from J; bases unmatched to any gene: 7. The CDR3 is 18 amino acids. The CDR3 reads CATSRAGLAGTSSYEQYF. The CDR3 nucleotides read TGTGCCACCAGCAGAGCCGGACTAGCGGGAACGAGCTCCTACGAGCAGTACTTC.

The chain uses TRBV5-1 and TRBJ2-1; maybe TRBD2 (7 bases). This CDR3 is built from 16 residues. In germline, CDR1 is SGHRS, CDR2 YFSETQ. The ends were cut back, 0 bases at V and 7 bases at J, with 17 bases in the middle. CDR3 loop: CASSLAPSGGGNEQFF. For the CDR3, the DNA is TGCGCCAGCAGCTTGGCCCCTAGCGGAGGGGGTAATGAGCAGTTCTTC. The variable domain in full, completed from reference TRBV5-1 and TRBJ2-1, reads KAGVTQTPRYLIKTRGQQVTLSCSPISGHRSVSWYQQTPGQGLQFLFEYFSETQRNKGNFPGRFSGRQFSNSRSEMNVSTLELGDSALYLCASSLAPSGGGNEQFFGPGTRLTVL.

The V and J genes are TRBV2 and TRBJ2-6; D is unresolved. Germline CDR1 is SNHLY and CDR2 is FYNNEI. Trimming removed 8 bases from V and 0 bases from J, with 17 bases in between. The CDR3 has 17 amino acids. In nucleotides, the CDR3 is TGTGCCAGCTTAAGAGGTACCGTTTCCTCTGGGGCCAACGTCCTGACTTTC. Protein sequence: CASLRGTVSSGANVLTF.

The chain is built from TRBV6-5 and TRBJ2-2; 9 bases agree with TRBD1. The CDR3 spans 16 residues. V was clipped by 4 bases and J by 7 bases; unmatched bases: 10. Germline CDR1 reads MNHEY; CDR2 reads SVGAGI. The CDR3: CASSLSGTGIVGELFF. CDR3 sequence (DNA): TGTGCCAGCAGTTTATCCGGGACAGGGATCGTCGGGGAGCTGTTTTTT.

This chain joins TRBV7-3 and TRBJ1-1; TRBD1 agrees at 7 bases. The CDR3 has 13 amino acids. Germline loops: CDR1 SGHTA, CDR2 FQGTGA. V gave up 3 bases and J gave up 4 bases; unmatched junction bases: 2. The CDR3 nucleotides are TGTGCCAGCAGCTTGACAGGGTCCACTGAAGCTTTCTTT. This gives the protein CASSLTGSTEAFF.

CDR3 amino acids: CASSPPANSYEQYF. The CDR3 coding sequence is TGTGCCAGCTCACCACCGGCCAACTCCTACGAGCAGTACTTC. The chain joins TRBV18 to TRBJ2-7; D unresolved. V gave up 0 bases and J gave up 0 bases, with 6 bases separating them. Germline V lookup: CDR1 KGHSH, CDR2 LQKENI. There are 14 residues in the CDR3.

This clone was counted a single time. The V gene is TRBV7-8, the J gene TRBJ1-2; D perhaps matches TRBD1 (6 bases). CDR3 length equals 13 residues. Germline V gene data show CDR1 as SGHVS and CDR2 as FQNEAQ. Trimming cost V 4 bases and J 6 bases, with 12 bases left between them. CDR3 residues: CASSYGTSNGYTF. For the CDR3, the DNA is TGTGCCAGCAGCTACGGGACATCGAATGGCTACACCTTC.

The V gene is TRBV11-1, the J gene TRBJ1-1, with D unresolved. This CDR3 spans 12 amino acids. Per germline, CDR1 SGHAT and CDR2 FQDESV (reference sequence). Trimming cost V 5 bases and J 7 bases, with 11 bases left between them. In DNA, the CDR3 is TGTGCCAGCAGCCGTTTTATTAGTGAAGCTTTCTTT. It is translated as CASSRFISEAFF.

This clone was seen just once. This chain connects TRBV7-2 to TRBJ2-5, with D possibly being TRBD1 (6 bases). Looked up from germline, CDR1 is SGHTA and CDR2 is FQGNSA. V dropped 8 bases and J dropped 0 bases, with 10 bases sitting between them. The length of the CDR3 is 13 residues. The CDR3 loop reads CASLRGYQETQYF. For the CDR3, the DNA is TGTGCCAGCCTTAGGGGGTACCAAGAGACCCAGTACTTC.

The V gene is TRBV5-1, the J gene TRBJ2-7; 7 bases map to TRBD2. V dropped 5 bases and J dropped 1; count of bases not matched to a gene: 12. In germline, CDR1 is SGHRS, CDR2 YFSETQ. The CDR3 runs to 16 residues. The CDR3, as DNA: TGCGCCAGCAGTCCAGACGGGGGGTACCTGTCCTACGAGCAGTACTTC. Amino acid sequence: CASSPDGGYLSYEQYF.

The chain couples TRBV10-3 to TRBJ2-7; the D gene is possibly TRBD1 (6 bases). The V gene lost 10 bases and the J gene lost 6 bases, with 13 bases spanning the gap. The CDR3 has 11 residues. Per the germline V gene, CDR1 is ENHRY and CDR2 is SYGVKD. The CDR3 nucleotides are TGTGCCACCAACGCACAGGGCGAGCAGTACTTC. It encodes CATNAQGEQYF.

V is TRBV4-3 and J is TRBJ2-5; D is unclear. The CDR3 length is 15 residues. V was cut by 0 bases and J by 3 bases, with 11 bases left in between. CDR1 LGHNA and CDR2 YSLEER come from the germline V gene. The CDR3 DNA is TGCGCCAGCAGCCAAGATGTGGCAGTAAAAGAGACCCAGTACTTC. The encoded protein is CASSQDVAVKETQYF.

The genes are TRBV4-1 and TRBJ1-2, with 9 bases fitting TRBD1. Germline CDR1 reads MGHRA; CDR2 reads YSYEKL. The junction had 7 bases not matched to a gene; V was cut back by 4 bases and J by 4 bases. The CDR3 extends over 15 amino acids. The CDR3 loop reads CASSPGQGQIYGYTF. As DNA, the CDR3 is TGCGCCAGCAGCCCGGGACAGGGCCAGATCTATGGCTACACCTTC.

The V gene is TRBV5-1, the J gene TRBJ2-1, with TRBD2 identical over 7 bases. After removal of 0 bases from V and 4 bases from J, the junction contained 7 bases not matched to a gene. Germline V gene lookup returns CDR1 SGHRS and CDR2 YFSETQ. This CDR3 has 16 residues. CDR3 amino acids: CASSLVGAGRYNEQFF. CDR3 coding DNA: TGCGCCAGCAGCTTGGTCGGTGCCGGGAGGTACAATGAGCAGTTCTTC.

This chain uses TRBV11-2 with TRBJ2-5; D possibly corresponds to TRBD1 (6 bases). The CDR3 is made up of 15 amino acids. Germline values: CDR1 SGHAT, CDR2 FQNNGV. V gave up 3 bases and J gave up 0 bases, with 11 bases separating them. CDR3 in amino acids: CASSLGTSYQETQYF. CDR3 coding DNA: TGTGCCAGCAGCTTGGGGACATCGTACCAAGAGACCCAGTACTTC.

This chain links TRBV7-2 with TRBJ2-7, with 7 bases aligning to TRBD1. The germline gives CDR1 SGHTA, CDR2 FQGNSA. The CDR3 sequence is 14 residues long. The J segment lost 2 bases and the V segment lost 4 bases, leaving 5 bases of the junction unmatched. In nucleotides, the CDR3 is TGTGCCAGCAGCTACCGACAGGGCCCCTACGAGCAGTACTTC. It is translated as CASSYRQGPYEQYF.

The chain combines TRBV7-9 with TRBJ2-7; a possible D gene is TRBD2 (6 bases). The CDR3 is 14 amino acids. Trimming took off 7 bases at V and 2 bases at J, with 15 bases between the two ends. Germline loops: CDR1 SEHNR, CDR2 FQNEAQ (reference sequence). The CDR3 loop reads CASTPDAGTYEQYF. In nucleotides, the CDR3 is TGTGCCAGCACCCCCGATGCGGGGACCTACGAGCAGTACTTC.

CDR3 sequence reads: CASSFHSTGELFF. CDR3 bases: TGTGCCAGCAGTTTCCACAGCACCGGGGAGCTGTTTTTT. The chain couples TRBV7-2 to TRBJ2-2, with D unclear. V was trimmed by 6 bases and J by 4 bases, leaving 9 bases between them. There are 13 residues in the CDR3. Per germline, CDR1 SGHTA and CDR2 FQGNSA.

This clone appeared a single time. V is TRBV7-3 and J is TRBJ1-2; 10 nucleotides match TRBD1. This CDR3 comprises 15 residues. J gave up 3 bases and V 5 bases, and 6 bases lay outside the gene matches. Germline V gene data show CDR1 as SGHTA and CDR2 as FQGTGA. In nucleotides, the CDR3 is TGTGCCAGCAGCATAGACAGGGGGCGCGACTATGGCTACACCTTC. Its translation: CASSIDRGRDYGYTF.

V is TRBV19 and J is TRBJ1-2, with a weak D call TRBD1 (5 bases). The V end lost 3 bases, the J end lost 4 bases, and 15 bases lay between the germline ends. The CDR3 has 15 residues. CDR1 is LNHDA, CDR2 SQIVND, per germline (reference sequence). CDR3 sequence reads: CASSISGSTGYGYTF. In nucleotides, the CDR3 is TGTGCCAGTAGTATTAGCGGCAGTACAGGCTATGGCTACACCTTC.

The rearrangement links TRBV5-8 to TRBJ1-5; D unclear. Germline V gives CDR1 SGHTS, CDR2 YDEGEE. CDR3 length equals 14 residues. V gave up 2 bases and J gave up 3 bases, with 9 bases separating them. DNA of the CDR3: TGTGCCAGCAGCTTACTAGGGCCCAATCAGCCCCAGCATTTT. This gives the protein CASSLLGPNQPQHF.

This chain links TRBV18 with TRBJ2-7; the match to TRBD2 covers 8 bases. This CDR3 has 15 amino acids. Germline trimming cut 3 bases from V and 0 bases from J; bases unmatched to any gene: 4. Germline V gives CDR1 KGHSH, CDR2 LQKENI. The CDR3 loop reads CASSPQLADSYEQYF. The DNA for the CDR3 is TGTGCCAGCTCACCTCAACTAGCGGACTCCTACGAGCAGTACTTC.

In this sample, this clone turned up once. The chain combines TRBV5-1 with TRBJ1-3; D is uncertain. The CDR3 sequence is 13 residues long. The germline gives CDR1 SGHRS, CDR2 YFSETQ. V lost 4 bases and J 9 bases, leaving 14 bases between the germline ends. CDR3 DNA sequence: TGCGCCAGCAGCCTCCGGGAAGCAAGCACCATATATTTT. Amino acids: CASSLREASTIYF. The full variable domain, its missing parts supplied by reference TRBV5-1 and TRBJ1-3, is KAGVTQTPRYLIKTRGQQVTLSCSPISGHRSVSWYQQTPGQGLQFLFEYFSETQRNKGNFPGRFSGRQFSNSRSEMNVSTLELGDSALYLCASSLREASTIYFGEGSWLTVV.

This clone was observed a single time. The V gene is TRBV5-1, the J gene TRBJ2-5; 8 bases line up with TRBD1. CDR1 and CDR2 (germline): SGHRS, YFSETQ. The CDR3 covers 12 residues. V was pared by 7 bases and J by 4 bases, with 3 bases of the junction left unmatched. DNA for the CDR3: TGCGCCAGCTCTGGACAGGGAGAGACCCAGTACTTC. This gives the protein CASSGQGETQYF.